This T cell receptor beta chain is from a study of blood T cell repertoires in COVID-19. Study processing details: Amplification of reference gene primers was used by the study to estimate nucleated cell counts. TCRdb's table, derived via immunoSEQ multiplex PCR, lists solely in-frame clones and lacks some. That table is the source of V, J and clone size, and D and trimming were worked out from the DNA. The profile shows 68,000 or so clones, more than 75% of them singletons. The CDR3 length is 15 residues. J gave up 0 bases and V 7 bases, and 6 bases lay outside the gene matches. The V gene's germline CDR1 is SGHRS and CDR2 YFSETQ.

V usage is TRBV5-1 and J usage is TRBJ2-2; TRBD1 aligns across 7 bases. This clonotype was obtained from a man aged 45-65 years with active COVID-19. Material for sequencing was peripheral blood. The CDR3 bases are TGCGCCAGCTACGTAGGACAGGCGAACACCGGGGAGCTGTTTTTT. It specifies CASYVGQANTGELFF.